These 9 T cell receptor beta chains came from one sample sequenced in a study of OX40 agonist ivuxolimab in advanced cancers. The assay was immunoSEQ multiplex PCR, and TCRdb's table has in-frame clones only and misses some. The profile shows about 76,000 clones, around 86% of them singletons. The input for sequencing was CD4+ or CD8+ T cells sorted from blood, taken in a trial of the OX40 agonist ivuxolimab. These receptors all come from an adult with an advanced solid tumor such as melanoma, head and neck, liver or kidney cancer.

This chain joins TRBV18 and TRBJ2-1, with D perhaps matching TRBD2 (6 bases). The length of the CDR3 is 15 residues. The germline V gene encodes CDR1 KGHSH and CDR2 LQKENI. Trimming stripped 10 bases from V and 1 base from J, with 17 bases between. This chain's CDR3 is CATSRGISSYNEQFF. CDR3 in DNA: TGTGCCACAAGTCGGGGGATATCGTCCTACAATGAGCAGTTCTTC. Complete variable domain (other parts from reference TRBV18 and TRBJ2-1): NAGVMQNPRHLVRRRGQEARLRCSPMKGHSHVYWYRQLPEEGLKFMVYLQKENIIDESGMPKERFSAEFPKEGPSILRIQQVVRGDSAAYFCATSRGISSYNEQFFGPGTRLTVL.

The J gene is TRBJ2-2, the V gene TRBV7-3; D uncertain. Germline CDR1 SGHTA, CDR2 FQGTGA. The germline V and J ends were trimmed by 5 bases and 4 bases, with 14 bases remaining between them. This CDR3 spans 15 amino acids. In nucleotides, the CDR3 is TGTGCCAGCAGCATGGCCTTTCCTTCCACCGGGGAGCTGTTTTTT. It translates to CASSMAFPSTGELFF. Variable domain in full (rest from reference TRBV7-3 and TRBJ2-2): GAGVSQTPSNKVTEKGKYVELRCDPISGHTALYWYRQSLGQGPEFLIYFQGTGAADDSGLPNDRFFAVRPEGSVSTLKIQRTERGDSAVYLCASSMAFPSTGELFFGEGSRLTVL.

A remark on this clone: This specimen includes other DNA sequences encoding the same CDR3. The CDR3 DNA reads as TGTGCCAGCAGCGTAGGGCCCCAAGCGAGCTCCTACGAGCAGTACTTC. Protein product: CASSVGPQASSYEQYF. The chain couples TRBV9 to TRBJ2-7; D not resolved. CDR1 is SGDLS and CDR2 is YYNGEE in the germline V gene. Deletions cut 0 bases from V and 0 bases from J, with 13 bases between. The CDR3 length is 16 residues.

The chain is built from TRBV6-5 and TRBJ2-1; 8 bases match TRBD1. The germline V gene encodes CDR1 MNHEY and CDR2 SVGAGI. The CDR3 consists of 13 residues. Germline trimming cut 4 bases from V and 6 bases from J; bases unmatched to any gene: 2. The CDR3 sequence: CASSWTGSNEQFF. CDR3 DNA sequence: TGTGCCAGCAGTTGGACAGGGAGCAATGAGCAGTTCTTC.

The J gene is TRBJ2-7, the V gene TRBV27; 9 nucleotides line up with TRBD2. The CDR3 sequence is 15 residues long. J lost 4 bases, V lost 2 bases, and 6 bases had no gene match. Germline assignment: CDR1 MNHEY and CDR2 SMNVEV (reference sequence). The CDR3 coding sequence is TGTGCCAGCAGTTTACGCGGGGGGGCCGGGTACGAGCAGTACTTC. Amino acid sequence: CASSLRGGAGYEQYF.

The chain links TRBV7-9 to TRBJ2-1; unclear D gene. The CDR3 is 16 amino acids. Germline-derived CDR1 and CDR2 are SEHNR and FQNEAQ (reference sequence). The V gene lost 3 bases and the J gene lost 7 bases, with 19 bases spanning the gap. The CDR3 loop is CASSFLTRPGVNEQFF. CDR3 in DNA: TGTGCCAGCAGCTTCTTGACCCGGCCAGGAGTGAATGAGCAGTTCTTC.

This chain uses TRBV10-3 with TRBJ2-2; 15 bases agree with TRBD2. The CDR3 totals 17 residues. CDR1 ENHRY and CDR2 SYGVKD come from the germline V gene. V lost 4 bases, J lost 5 bases, and 5 bases stayed unmatched. The CDR3 sequence: CAISAGLAGGRTGELFF. DNA of the CDR3: TGTGCCATCAGTGCGGGACTAGCGGGAGGTCGGACCGGGGAGCTGTTTTTT.

The rearrangement links TRBV6-1 to TRBJ2-3; no definite D call. The V and J ends lost 1 base and 5 bases respectively, with 10 bases between them. From germline, CDR1 is MNHNS and CDR2 SASEGT. This CDR3 spans 14 amino acids. DNA of the CDR3: TGTGCCAGCAGTGAAGGGATGGGAAGAGATACGCAGTATTTT. This encodes CASSEGMGRDTQYF.

V and J are TRBV7-8 and TRBJ1-2, with D uncertain. V lost 2 bases to trimming and J lost 6 bases, with 16 bases between them. There are 15 residues in the CDR3. Germline assignment: CDR1 SGHVS and CDR2 FQNEAQ. CDR3 in amino acids: CASSLWGLGIDGYTF. The CDR3 coding sequence is TGTGCCAGCAGCTTATGGGGTTTGGGGATCGATGGCTACACCTTC.